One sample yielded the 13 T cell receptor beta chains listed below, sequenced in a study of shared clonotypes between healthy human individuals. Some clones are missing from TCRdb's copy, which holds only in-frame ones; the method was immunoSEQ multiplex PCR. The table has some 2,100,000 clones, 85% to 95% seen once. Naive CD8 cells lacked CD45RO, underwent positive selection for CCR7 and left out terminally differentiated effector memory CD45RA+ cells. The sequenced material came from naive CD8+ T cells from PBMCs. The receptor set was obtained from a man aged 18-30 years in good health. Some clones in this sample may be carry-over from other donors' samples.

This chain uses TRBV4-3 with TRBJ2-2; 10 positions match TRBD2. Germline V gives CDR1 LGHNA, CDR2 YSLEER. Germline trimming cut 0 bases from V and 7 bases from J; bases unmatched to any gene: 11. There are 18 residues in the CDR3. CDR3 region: CASSQDRRLAGVVGELFF. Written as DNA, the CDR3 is TGCGCCAGCAGCCAAGATCGGCGGCTAGCGGGAGTTGTCGGGGAGCTGTTTTTT.

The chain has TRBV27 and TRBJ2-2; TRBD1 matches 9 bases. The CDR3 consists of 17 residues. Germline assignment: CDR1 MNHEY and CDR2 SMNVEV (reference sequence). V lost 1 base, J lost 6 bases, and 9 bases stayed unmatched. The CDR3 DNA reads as TGTGCCAGCAGTTTATTGGGGACAGGGTCCCTATCCGGGGAGCTGTTTTTT. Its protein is CASSLLGTGSLSGELFF.

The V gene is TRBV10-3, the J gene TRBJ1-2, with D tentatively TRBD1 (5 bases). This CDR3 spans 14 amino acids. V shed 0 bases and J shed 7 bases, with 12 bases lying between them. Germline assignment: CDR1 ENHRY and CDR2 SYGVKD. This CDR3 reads CAISESPGVVGYTF. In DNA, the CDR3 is TGTGCCATCAGTGAGTCGCCGGGGGTGGTTGGCTACACCTTC.

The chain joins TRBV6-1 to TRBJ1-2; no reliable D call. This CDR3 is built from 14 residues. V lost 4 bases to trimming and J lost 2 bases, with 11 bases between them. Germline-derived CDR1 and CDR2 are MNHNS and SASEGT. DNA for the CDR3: TGTGCCAGCAGTGCGCGCCTAAGGAACTATGGCTACACCTTC. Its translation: CASSARLRNYGYTF.

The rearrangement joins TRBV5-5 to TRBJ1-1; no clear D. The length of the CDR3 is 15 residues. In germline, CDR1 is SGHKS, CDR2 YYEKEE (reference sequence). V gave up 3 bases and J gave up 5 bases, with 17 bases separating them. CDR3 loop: CASSSGPGLWTEAFF. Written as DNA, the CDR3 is TGTGCCAGCAGCTCCGGCCCCGGGTTGTGGACTGAAGCTTTCTTT.

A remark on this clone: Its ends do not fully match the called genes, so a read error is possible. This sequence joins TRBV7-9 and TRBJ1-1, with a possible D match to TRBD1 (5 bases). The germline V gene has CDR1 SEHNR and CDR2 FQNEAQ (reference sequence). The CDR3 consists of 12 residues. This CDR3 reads CASPRDDEQARF. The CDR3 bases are TGTGCCAGCCCCCGGGACGATGAACAGGCTCGCTTT.

The CDR3 DNA is TGTGCCAGCAGTTTCCTAGGAGACATGAACACTGAAGCTTTCTTT. Protein product: CASSFLGDMNTEAFF. This chain uses TRBV6-5 with TRBJ1-1, with D unresolved. Germline CDR1 reads MNHEY; CDR2 reads SVGAGI. The CDR3 has 15 amino acids. Trimming shortened V by 4 bases and J by 0 bases, and 12 bases separated the two germline ends.

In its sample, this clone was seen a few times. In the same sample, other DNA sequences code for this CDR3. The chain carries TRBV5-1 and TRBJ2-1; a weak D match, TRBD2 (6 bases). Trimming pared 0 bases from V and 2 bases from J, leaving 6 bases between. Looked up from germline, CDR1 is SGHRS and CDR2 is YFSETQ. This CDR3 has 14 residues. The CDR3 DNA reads TGCGCCAGCAGCTTGGCGGGAGCCTACAATGAGCAGTTCTTC. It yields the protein CASSLAGAYNEQFF.

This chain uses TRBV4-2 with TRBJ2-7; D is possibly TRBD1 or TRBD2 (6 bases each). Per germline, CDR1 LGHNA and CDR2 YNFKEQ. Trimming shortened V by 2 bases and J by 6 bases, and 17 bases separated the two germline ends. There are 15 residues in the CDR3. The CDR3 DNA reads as TGTGCCAGCAGCCAATCAAAGGGGGGAAGGTTCGAGCAGTACTTC. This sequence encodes CASSQSKGGRFEQYF.

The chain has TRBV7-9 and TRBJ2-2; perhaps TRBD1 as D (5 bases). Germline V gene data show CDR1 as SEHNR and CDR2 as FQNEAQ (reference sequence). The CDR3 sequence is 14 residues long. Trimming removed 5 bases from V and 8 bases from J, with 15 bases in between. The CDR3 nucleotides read TGTGCCAGCAGCGGCCGACAGTGGCCAGGGGAGCTGTTTTTT. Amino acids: CASSGRQWPGELFF.

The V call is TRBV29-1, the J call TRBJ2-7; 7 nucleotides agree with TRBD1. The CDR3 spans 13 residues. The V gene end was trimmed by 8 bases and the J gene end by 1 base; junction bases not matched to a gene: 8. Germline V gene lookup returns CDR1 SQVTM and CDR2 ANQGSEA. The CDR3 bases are TGCAGCTCCCGGGACAGTGATTCCTACGAGCAGTACTTC. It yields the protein CSSRDSDSYEQYF.

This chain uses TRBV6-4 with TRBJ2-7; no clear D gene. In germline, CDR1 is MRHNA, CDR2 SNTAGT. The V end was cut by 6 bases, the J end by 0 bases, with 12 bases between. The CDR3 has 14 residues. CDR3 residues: CASRPPADSYEQYF. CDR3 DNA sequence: TGTGCCAGCAGGCCCCCGGCGGACTCCTACGAGCAGTACTTC.

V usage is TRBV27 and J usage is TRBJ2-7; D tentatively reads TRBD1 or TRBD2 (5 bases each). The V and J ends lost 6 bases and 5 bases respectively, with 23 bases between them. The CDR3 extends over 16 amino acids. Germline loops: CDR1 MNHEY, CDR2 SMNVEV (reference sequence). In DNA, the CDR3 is TGTGCCAGCAGGTCCGGGACGTCGATCCTATGGGACGAGCAGTACTTC. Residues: CASRSGTSILWDEQYF.